Given below is one T cell receptor beta chain in context. Its target is not known. Libraries were prepared by immunoSEQ multiplex PCR; TCRdb keeps only in-frame clonotypes and omits some of them. The sample carries more than 95,000 clones, less than 95% recorded once. The CDR3 sequence is 15 residues long. Trimming cost V 7 bases and J 7 bases, with 23 bases left between them. Per germline, CDR1 WSHSY and CDR2 SAAADI. This sample stems from a study of OX40 agonist ivuxolimab in advanced cancers. About the study: The group had a mean age of approximately 60 years, ranged from about 23 to 85, and was just under 85% male.

Regarding the study as a whole: Some of the lowest clonal expansion was seen in partial responders at 0.1-3.0 mg/kg. In CD8+ T cells, expanded clones were on average more numerous than in CD4+. The specificity for antigen of the expanded peripheral T cells was not determined.

This TCR derives from an adult with an advanced solid tumor such as melanoma, head and neck, liver or kidney cancer. The material sequenced was CD4+ or CD8+ T cells sorted from blood, taken in a trial of the OX40 agonist ivuxolimab. V usage is TRBV10-2 and J usage is TRBJ2-7, with D tentatively TRBD2 (6 bases). This CDR3 reads CASTLGRETVGEQYF. The CDR3 DNA reads TGCGCCAGCACCCTAGGACGGGAGACAGTCGGGGAGCAGTACTTC.